The subject of this entry is one TCR beta chain. Profiling relied on immunoSEQ multiplex PCR, and the TCRdb table lists in-frame clones only, not all of them. The top ten hold around 4.6% of the sample, which has about 69,000 clones, 88% seen once. This specimen comes from a study of technical replicates of blood from a handful of donors. V gave up 5 bases and J gave up 2 bases; unmatched junction bases: 8. This CDR3 is 15 amino acids long. Germline values: CDR1 SGHTA, CDR2 FQGNSA. This chain uses TRBV7-2 with TRBJ2-5; 7 nucleotides match TRBD2. The receptor's source is a human donor in good health. Some clones in this sample may be carry-over from other donors' samples. Sequencing was performed on PBMCs. CDR3 nucleotide sequence: TGTGCCAGCAGCCCCCGGTGGGGGGGGCAAGAGACCCAGTACTTC. Amino acids: CASSPRWGGQETQYF.